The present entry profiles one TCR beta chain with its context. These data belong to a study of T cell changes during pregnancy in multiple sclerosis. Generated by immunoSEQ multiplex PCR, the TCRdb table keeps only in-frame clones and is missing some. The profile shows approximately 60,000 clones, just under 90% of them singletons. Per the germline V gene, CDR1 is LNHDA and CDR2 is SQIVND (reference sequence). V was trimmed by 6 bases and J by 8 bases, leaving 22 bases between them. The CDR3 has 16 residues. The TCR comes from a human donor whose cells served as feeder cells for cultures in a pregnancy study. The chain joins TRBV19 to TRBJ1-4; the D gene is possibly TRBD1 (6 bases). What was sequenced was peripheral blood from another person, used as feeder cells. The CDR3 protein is CASSPGGAGAGEKLFF. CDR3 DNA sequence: TGTGCCAGTAGCCCTGGGGGTGCAGGGGCCGGGGAAAAACTGTTTTTT.